The 26 T cell receptor beta chains below were found in one sample sequenced in a study of early T cells in non-severe SARS-CoV-2 infection. TCRdb recomputed calls from the 5' RACE reads with MiXCR, one row per CDR3 protein. The table shows tens of thousands of distinct CDR3 sequences, with roughly an eighth occurring only once. The sequenced material came from whole blood. These receptors were collected from an adult who was a healthcare worker with PCR-confirmed SARS-CoV-2 infection or an uninfected control (not recorded which).

Only a few counts were recorded for this clonotype. The V call is TRBV5-1, the J call TRBJ2-1; D is perhaps TRBD1 (5 bases). V gave up 4 bases and J gave up 0 bases, with 14 bases separating them. The CDR3 covers 16 residues. Germline-derived CDR1 and CDR2 are SGHRS and YFSETQ. The CDR3 loop is CASSNGAGDSYNEQFF. The CDR3 DNA is TGCGCCAGCAGCAATGGGGCCGGAGACTCCTACAATGAGCAGTTCTTC.

The chain combines TRBV6-2 or TRBV6-3 with TRBJ2-6; 9 bases are shared with TRBD2. Trimming at V came to 7 bases and at J to 0 bases, leaving 7 bases not matched to a gene. Germline lookup yields CDR1 MNHEY and CDR2 SVGEGT. The CDR3 runs 17 residues. The DNA of the CDR3 is TGTGCCAGCACCTCCGAAGCGGGAGGCTCTGGGGCCAACGTCCTGACTTTC. Its protein is CASTSEAGGSGANVLTF.

This clonotype occurred many times. The chain is built from TRBV5-8 and TRBJ2-5; TRBD1 agrees at 8 bases. V lost 4 bases to trimming and J lost 4 bases; unmatched junction nucleotides: 6. The CDR3 extends over 14 amino acids. CDR1 and CDR2 from the germline V gene are SGHTS and YDEGEE. CDR3 in amino acids: CASSPRTGRETQYF. CDR3 sequence (DNA): TGTGCCAGCAGCCCAAGGACAGGGCGAGAGACCCAGTACTTC.

V usage is TRBV7-3 and J usage is TRBJ2-3; D perhaps matches TRBD1 (5 bases). Germline values: CDR1 SGHTA, CDR2 FQGTGA. Trimming removed 2 bases from V and 5 bases from J, with 11 bases in between. The CDR3 has 14 amino acids. CDR3 sequence: CASSLLQVGDTQYF. Here the CDR3 DNA reads TGTGCCAGCAGCTTACTACAGGTTGGAGATACGCAGTATTTT.

V usage is TRBV7-3 and J usage is TRBJ2-1; a possible D gene is TRBD2 (6 bases). Germline CDR1 is SGHTA and CDR2 is FQGTGA. V was cut by 5 bases and J by 6 bases, with 26 bases left in between. This CDR3 region has 18 residues. The CDR3 DNA reads TGTGCCAGCAGCGGATACCCCTTAGCGACCGGGACTCTCAATGAGCAGTTCTTC. It encodes CASSGYPLATGTLNEQFF.

This clonotype was seen at least ten times. The chain employs TRBV7-9 and TRBJ2-7; 8 bases are a match to TRBD1. Germline CDR1 is SEHNR and CDR2 is FQNEAQ (reference sequence). The junction had 2 bases not matched to a gene; V was cut back by 2 bases and J by 5 bases. This CDR3 is 13 amino acids long. CDR3 protein: CASSLQGADEQYF. The CDR3, as DNA: TGTGCCAGCAGCTTACAGGGGGCGGACGAGCAGTACTTC.

The chain recombines TRBV29-1 with TRBJ2-1; possibly TRBD1 or TRBD2 for D (5 bases each). The CDR3 length is 14 residues. V was cut by 7 bases and J by 2 bases, with 15 bases left in between. Germline CDR1 reads SQVTM; CDR2 reads ANQGSEA. CDR3 amino acids: CSGNRDGTYNEQFF. The CDR3 DNA follows: TGCAGCGGAAACCGGGACGGTACCTACAATGAGCAGTTCTTC.

This clonotype was seen repeatedly, ten times or more. The chain has TRBV11-2 and TRBJ2-3; tentative D call: TRBD2 (6 bases). The germline V gene has CDR1 SGHAT and CDR2 FQNNGV. V gave up 1 base and J gave up 3 bases, with 20 bases separating them. The CDR3 totals 18 residues. The CDR3 sequence: CASSLVATNGSSTDTQYF. The CDR3, as DNA: TGTGCCAGCAGCTTAGTTGCGACTAACGGGAGTTCGACAGATACGCAGTATTTT.

This clonotype has a handful of counts. The CDR3 DNA sequence: TGCGCCAGCAGCTCCGGGCTAGCAGAGACCCAGTACTTC. Translating gives CASSSGLAETQYF. This rearrangement joins TRBV5-1 to TRBJ2-5; D is perhaps TRBD2 (5 bases). Germline CDR1 and CDR2: SGHRS and YFSETQ. The CDR3 sequence is 13 residues long. The V and J ends lost 3 bases and 4 bases respectively, with 10 bases between them.

This chain connects TRBV7-9 to TRBJ2-5; perhaps TRBD2 as D (6 bases). The V gene's germline CDR1 is SEHNR and CDR2 FQNEAQ (reference sequence). V was shortened by 1 base and J by 1 base, with 16 bases between the two germline ends. This CDR3 contains 17 residues. DNA of the CDR3: TGTGCCAGCAGCTTAGGAAGGGGTAGCGGATCCCAAGAGACCCAGTACTTC. Translating gives CASSLGRGSGSQETQYF.

This clonotype has at least ten counts. Germline and junction disagree at one end, which may indicate a read error. This chain links TRBV10-2 with TRBJ1-1; 8 bases are a match to TRBD1. Germline V gives CDR1 WSHSY, CDR2 SAAADI. This CDR3 has 15 residues. DNA of the CDR3: TGCGCCACCATCATACCGGGACAGGCGAACGCTGAAGCTTTCTTT. It yields the protein CATIIPGQANAEAFF.

Many counts were recorded for this clonotype. The J gene is TRBJ2-1, the V gene TRBV27; D possibly corresponds to TRBD2 (6 bases). Germline CDR1 and CDR2: MNHEY and SMNVEV (reference sequence). CDR3 length: 14 amino acids. Trimming stripped 4 bases from V and 4 bases from J, with 11 bases between. CDR3 in amino acids: CASSSGVVYNEQFF. The CDR3 DNA is TGTGCCAGCAGTTCGGGGGTTGTGTACAATGAGCAGTTCTTC.

This rearrangement joins TRBV7-2 to TRBJ2-7; D is perhaps TRBD1 (5 bases). V lost 1 base and J 5 bases, leaving 12 bases between the germline ends. CDR1 and CDR2 (germline): SGHTA, FQGNSA. The length of the CDR3 is 14 residues. The CDR3 loop reads CASSLVAGSNEQYF. The CDR3 bases are TGTGCCAGCAGCTTAGTAGCAGGGTCGAACGAGCAGTACTTC.

The chain joins TRBV4-1 to TRBJ1-1; 8 positions agree with TRBD1. Germline V lookup: CDR1 MGHRA, CDR2 YSYEKL. The CDR3 runs to 15 residues. Trimming took 0 bases from V and 5 from J; bases not matched to a gene: 5. The DNA for the CDR3 is TGCGCCAGCAGCCAAGATAGGGGACAGGCTACTGAAGCTTTCTTT. Encoded protein: CASSQDRGQATEAFF.

This clonotype has ten or more counts. The V and J genes are TRBV20-1 and TRBJ1-5; 10 bases match TRBD1. The CDR3 spans 15 residues. Germline V gene sequence: CDR1 DFQATT, CDR2 SNEGSKA (reference sequence). The junction had 9 bases not matched to a gene; V was cut back by 7 bases and J by 3 bases. The CDR3 DNA follows: TGCAGTGGGGAAAGGGGACAGGGGTTCAATCAGCCCCAGCATTTT. Protein sequence: CSGERGQGFNQPQHF.

The chain uses TRBV11-2 and TRBJ2-3; the match to TRBD2 covers 7 bases. This CDR3 contains 13 residues. Per the germline V gene, CDR1 is SGHAT and CDR2 is FQNNGV. Trimming at V came to 5 bases and at J to 7 bases, leaving 6 bases not matched to a gene. The CDR3 loop reads CASSRDYRYTQYF. CDR3 in DNA: TGTGCCAGCAGCCGGGACTACCGATATACGCAGTATTTT.

This chain joins TRBV5-1 and TRBJ2-7; D is tentatively TRBD1 or TRBD2 (6 bases each). Germline V gene lookup returns CDR1 SGHRS and CDR2 YFSETQ. The CDR3 length is 13 residues. The germline V and J ends were trimmed by 5 bases and 3 bases, with 12 bases remaining between them. CDR3 sequence: CASSPGDNYEQYF. The CDR3, as DNA: TGCGCCAGCAGTCCGGGGGACAACTACGAGCAGTACTTC.

This clonotype was detected only a few times. The rearrangement links TRBV6-2 or TRBV6-3 to TRBJ1-1; D not certain. The CDR3 is 15 amino acids. CDR1 MNHEY and CDR2 SVGEGT come from the germline V gene. V was pared by 2 bases and J by 3 bases, with 13 bases between. CDR3 bases: TGTGCCAGCAGTTACCCCCGCGGGCGGTACACTGAAGCTTTCTTT. It yields the protein CASSYPRGRYTEAFF.

The chain uses TRBV5-1 and TRBJ2-4, with 8 bases aligning to TRBD2. The CDR3 spans 17 residues. V lost 4 bases, J lost 5 bases, and 14 bases stayed unmatched. The germline CDR1 and CDR2 sequences are SGHRS and YFSETQ. The CDR3 reads CASSPLPGGRPENIQYF. The CDR3 bases are TGCGCCAGCAGCCCGTTGCCTGGCGGGAGGCCGGAAAACATTCAGTACTTC.

The table lists this clonotype with a few counts. The chain combines TRBV12-3 or TRBV12-4 with TRBJ1-4; no firm D call. The CDR3 is 15 residues long. Trimming took 3 bases from V and 0 from J, leaving 8 bases between them. CDR3 DNA sequence: TGTGCCAGCAGTTTCTCTTGGGCAACTAATGAAAAACTGTTTTTT. Its translation is CASSFSWATNEKLFF.

This rearrangement joins TRBV4-3 to TRBJ1-2; D unclear. Germline CDR1 reads LGHNA; CDR2 reads YSLEER. The V and J ends lost 3 bases and 4 bases respectively, with 12 bases between them. This CDR3 spans 14 amino acids. Here the CDR3 reads CASSQAGSTYGYTF. The DNA of the CDR3 is TGCGCCAGCAGCCAGGCAGGCAGTACCTATGGCTACACCTTC.

On this clonotype: Germline and junction disagree at one end, which may indicate a read error. The CDR3 nucleotides read TGTGCCAGCAGCTTTTTCGCGGGGGCGAACACCGAGGAGCTGTTTTTT. This encodes CASSFFAGANTEELFF. The chain uses TRBV5-5 and TRBJ2-2; a weak D match, TRBD2 (7 bases). The CDR3 runs to 16 residues. Germline CDR1 and CDR2: SGHKS and YYEKEE (reference sequence).

This clonotype turned up a few times. The rearrangement uses TRBV20-1 and TRBJ2-2; D is ambiguous. The germline CDR1 and CDR2 sequences are DFQATT and SNEGSKA (reference sequence). V was pared by 0 bases and J by 7 bases, with 12 bases between. CDR3 length: 14 residues. CDR3 nucleotides: TGCAGTGCTAGAGATCTCGTGGGTGGCGGGGAGCTGTTTTTT. Protein: CSARDLVGGGELFF.

There are a few counts of this clonotype. The J gene is TRBJ1-1, the V gene TRBV10-3; D remains ambiguous. The CDR3 runs 13 residues. V was clipped by 3 bases and J by 4 bases, with 9 bases between them. Germline CDR1 reads ENHRY; CDR2 reads SYGVKD. The CDR3 sequence: CAISDGFGTEAFF. The CDR3 nucleotides are TGTGCCATCAGTGATGGTTTTGGCACTGAAGCTTTCTTT.

This clonotype was observed many times. The chain combines TRBV12-3 or TRBV12-4 with TRBJ1-3; no definite D call. The ends were cut back, 8 bases at V and 1 base at J, with 6 bases in the middle. The CDR3 covers 12 residues. The CDR3 reads CASRLSGNTIYF. In nucleotides, the CDR3 is TGTGCCAGCCGGCTGTCTGGAAACACCATATATTTT.

The rearrangement joins TRBV10-3 to TRBJ2-1; 10 positions agree with TRBD2. V lost 6 bases and J lost 3; bases outside the gene matches: 2. The CDR3 loop spans 14 amino acids. Germline CDR1 reads ENHRY; CDR2 reads SYGVKD. CDR3 sequence reads: CAIRWTSGYNEQFF. CDR3 nucleotide sequence: TGTGCCATCAGGTGGACTAGCGGCTACAATGAGCAGTTCTTC.